This T cell receptor beta chain came from a study of early T cells in non-severe SARS-CoV-2 infection. Background on the study: It was bulk RNA from unsorted whole blood that was sequenced, and the chains were unpaired. Regarding the study as a whole: In VDJdb matching, anti-spike CD8 responses were favored while private and CD4 specificities went missing.

The CDR3 is 15 residues long. Trimming at V came to 0 bases and at J to 6 bases, leaving 5 bases not matched to a gene. Germline CDR1 reads LGHNA; CDR2 reads YSLEER. Individual cDNA molecules were tagged with unique molecular identifiers. Each CDR3 protein gets one entry after TCRdb re-called the 5' RACE reads with MiXCR. In the table there are over 85,000 distinct CDR3 sequences, around 13% of which are singletons. Worth noting for this clonotype: Antigen: not known.

Sequencing was done on a sample of whole blood. The chain couples TRBV4-3 to TRBJ2-7, with 10 positions matching TRBD2. The receptor was derived from an adult who was a healthcare worker with PCR-confirmed SARS-CoV-2 infection or an uninfected control (not recorded which). CDR3 in amino acids: CASSQDWTSGFEQYF. The CDR3 DNA follows: TGCGCCAGCAGCCAAGATTGGACTAGCGGTTTCGAGCAGTACTTC.